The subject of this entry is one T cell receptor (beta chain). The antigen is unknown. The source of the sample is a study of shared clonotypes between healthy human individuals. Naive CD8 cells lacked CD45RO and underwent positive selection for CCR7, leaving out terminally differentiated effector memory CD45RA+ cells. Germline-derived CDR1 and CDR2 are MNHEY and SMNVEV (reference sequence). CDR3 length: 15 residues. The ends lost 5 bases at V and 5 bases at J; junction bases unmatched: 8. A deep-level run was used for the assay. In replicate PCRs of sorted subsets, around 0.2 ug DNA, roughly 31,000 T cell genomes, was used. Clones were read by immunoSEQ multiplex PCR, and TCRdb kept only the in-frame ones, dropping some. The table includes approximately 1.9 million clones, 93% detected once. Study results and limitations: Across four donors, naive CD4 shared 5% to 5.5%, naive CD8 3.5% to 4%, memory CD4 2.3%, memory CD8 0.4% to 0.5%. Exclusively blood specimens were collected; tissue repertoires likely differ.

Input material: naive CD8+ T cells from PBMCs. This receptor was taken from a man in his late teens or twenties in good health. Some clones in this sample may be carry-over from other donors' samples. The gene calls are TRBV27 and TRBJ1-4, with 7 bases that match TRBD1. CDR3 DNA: TGTGCCAGCAGTCTTTCCGGGACAGTAAATGAAAAACTGTTTTTT. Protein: CASSLSGTVNEKLFF.